This entry describes one TCR beta chain. Its antigen remains unidentified. Random hexamers served to reverse transcribe roughly 0.45 to 1 ug RNA. An immunoSEQ multiplex PCR generated amplified TCR beta CDR3 products spanning 54 Vbeta and 13 Jbeta. TCRdb recomputed calls from the immunoSEQ multiplex PCR reads with MiXCR, one row per CDR3 protein. The data contain around 150,000 distinct CDR3 sequences, roughly 93% of them seen just once; the ten biggest clones take up roughly 0.13%. There are 15 residues in the CDR3. CDR1 is SNHLY, CDR2 FYNNEI, per germline. The ends lost 7 bases at V and 5 bases at J; junction bases unmatched: 13. TCR beta sequences were obtained from blood CD8+ and CD4+ T cells. The control group consisted of healthy donors matched for age and sex. These data belong to a study of CD8 T cells in Susac syndrome. Overall study results and limits: It was acknowledged by the study that relatively few individuals were included in its TCR sequencing and HLA analysis.

This chain links TRBV2 with TRBJ1-1, with 7 bases matching TRBD1. The clonotype comes from a human donor in good health. Sequencing was performed on CD4+ T cells from PBMCs. CDR3 loop: CASTLGVTGVTEAFF. CDR3 DNA sequence: TGTGCCAGCACCTTGGGGGTCACAGGGGTGACTGAAGCTTTCTTT.